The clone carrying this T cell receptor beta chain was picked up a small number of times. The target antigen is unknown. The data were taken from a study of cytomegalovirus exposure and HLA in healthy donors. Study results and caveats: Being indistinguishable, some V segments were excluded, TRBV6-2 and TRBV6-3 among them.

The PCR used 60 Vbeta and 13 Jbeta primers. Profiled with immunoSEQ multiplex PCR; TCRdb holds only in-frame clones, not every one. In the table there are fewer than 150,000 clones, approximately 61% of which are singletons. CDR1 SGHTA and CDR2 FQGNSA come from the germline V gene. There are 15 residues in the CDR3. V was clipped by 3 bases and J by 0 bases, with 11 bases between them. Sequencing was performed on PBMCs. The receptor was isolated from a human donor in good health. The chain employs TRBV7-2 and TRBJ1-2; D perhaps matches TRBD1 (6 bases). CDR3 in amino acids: CASSFWGGSNYGYTF. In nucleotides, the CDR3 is TGTGCCAGCAGCTTCTGGGGGGGCTCTAACTATGGCTACACCTTC.